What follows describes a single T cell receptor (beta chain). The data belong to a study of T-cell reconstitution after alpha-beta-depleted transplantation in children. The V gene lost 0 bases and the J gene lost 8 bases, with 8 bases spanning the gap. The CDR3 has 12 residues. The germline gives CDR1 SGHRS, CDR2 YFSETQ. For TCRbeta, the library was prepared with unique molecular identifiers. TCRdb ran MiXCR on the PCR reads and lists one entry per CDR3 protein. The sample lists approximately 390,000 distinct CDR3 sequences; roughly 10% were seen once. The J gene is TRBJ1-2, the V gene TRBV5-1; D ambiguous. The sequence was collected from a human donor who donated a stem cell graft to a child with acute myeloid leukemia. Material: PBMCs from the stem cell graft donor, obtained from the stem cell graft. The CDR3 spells CASSLDVSGYTF. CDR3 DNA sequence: TGCGCCAGCAGCTTGGATGTGTCCGGCTACACCTTC. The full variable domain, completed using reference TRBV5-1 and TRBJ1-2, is KAGVTQTPRYLIKTRGQQVTLSCSPISGHRSVSWYQQTPGQGLQFLFEYFSETQRNKGNFPGRFSGRQFSNSRSEMNVSTLELGDSALYLCASSLDVSGYTFGSGTRLTVV.